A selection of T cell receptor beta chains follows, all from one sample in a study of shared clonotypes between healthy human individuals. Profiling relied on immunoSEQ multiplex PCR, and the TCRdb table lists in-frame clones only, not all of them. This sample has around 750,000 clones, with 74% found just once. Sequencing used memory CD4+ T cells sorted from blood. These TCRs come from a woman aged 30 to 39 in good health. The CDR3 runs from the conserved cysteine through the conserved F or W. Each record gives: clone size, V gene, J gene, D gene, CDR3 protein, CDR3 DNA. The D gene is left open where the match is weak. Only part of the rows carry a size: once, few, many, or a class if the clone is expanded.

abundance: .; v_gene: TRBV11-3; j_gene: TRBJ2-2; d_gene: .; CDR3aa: CASSTDTGELFF; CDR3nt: TGTGCCAGCAGCACGGACACCGGGGAGCTGTTTTTT
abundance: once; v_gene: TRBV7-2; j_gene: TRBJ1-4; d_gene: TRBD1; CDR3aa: CASSLLGTGNEKLFF; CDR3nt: TGTGCCAGCAGCTTACTGGGGACAGGGAATGAAAAACTGTTTTTT
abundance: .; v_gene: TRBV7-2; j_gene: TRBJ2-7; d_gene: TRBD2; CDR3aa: CASSRASGTSYEQYF; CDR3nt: TGTGCCAGCAGCAGGGCTAGCGGAACCTCCTACGAGCAGTACTTC
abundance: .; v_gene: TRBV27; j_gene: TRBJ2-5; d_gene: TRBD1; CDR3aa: CASSSYRGRETQYF; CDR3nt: TGTGCCAGCAGTTCCTACAGGGGAAGAGAGACCCAGTACTTC
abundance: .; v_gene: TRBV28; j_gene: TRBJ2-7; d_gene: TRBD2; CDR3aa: CASSSWTSGSFEQYF; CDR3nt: TGTGCCAGCAGTTCTTGGACTAGCGGGAGTTTCGAGCAGTACTTC
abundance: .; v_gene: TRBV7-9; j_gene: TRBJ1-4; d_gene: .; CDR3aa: CASSLDEPGSNEKLFF; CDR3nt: TGTGCCAGCAGCTTAGATGAACCGGGATCTAATGAAAAACTGTTTTTT
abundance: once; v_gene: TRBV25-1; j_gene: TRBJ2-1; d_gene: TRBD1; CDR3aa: CASSTGQGWNEQFF; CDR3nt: TGTGCCAGCAGTACTGGACAGGGGTGGAATGAGCAGTTCTTC
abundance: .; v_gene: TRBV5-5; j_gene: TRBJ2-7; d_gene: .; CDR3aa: CARIMVWAAPYEQYF; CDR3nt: TGTGCCAGAATTATGGTTTGGGCAGCACCCTACGAGCAGTACTTC
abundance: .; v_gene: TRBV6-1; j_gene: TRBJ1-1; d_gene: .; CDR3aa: CASSGPGPKEPNTEAFF; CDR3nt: TGTGCCAGCAGTGGCCCGGGTCCCAAGGAGCCGAACACTGAAGCTTTCTTT
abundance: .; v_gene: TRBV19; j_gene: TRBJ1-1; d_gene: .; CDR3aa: CASNSRNTEAFF; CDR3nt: TGTGCCAGTAATTCCAGGAACACTGAAGCTTTCTTT
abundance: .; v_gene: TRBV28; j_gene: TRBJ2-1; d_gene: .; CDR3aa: CASSLDGAEFF; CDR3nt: TGTGCCAGCAGTTTGGACGGGGCCGAGTTCTTC
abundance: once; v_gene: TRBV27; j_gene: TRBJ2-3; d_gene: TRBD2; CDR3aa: CASSFRVTWQGGTDTQYF; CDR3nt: TGTGCCAGCAGTTTTAGAGTTACTTGGCAGGGAGGGACAGATACGCAGTATTTT
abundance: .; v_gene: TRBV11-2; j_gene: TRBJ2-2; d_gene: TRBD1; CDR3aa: CASSLRVGSDRSNTGELFF; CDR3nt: TGTGCCAGCAGCTTAAGAGTCGGGTCGGACAGGTCGAACACCGGGGAGCTGTTTTTT
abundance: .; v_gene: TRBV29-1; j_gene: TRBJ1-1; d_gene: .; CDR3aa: CSVEGGANANTEAFF; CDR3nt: TGCAGCGTTGAAGGCGGCGCGAACGCGAACACTGAAGCTTTCTTT
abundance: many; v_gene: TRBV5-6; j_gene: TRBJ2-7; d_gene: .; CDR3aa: CASSPWAAPAGNPYEQYF; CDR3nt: TGTGCCAGCAGCCCCTGGGCGGCCCCTGCGGGCAACCCCTACGAGCAGTACTTC
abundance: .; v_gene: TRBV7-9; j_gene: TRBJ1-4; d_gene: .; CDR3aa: CASSLWDGREKLFF; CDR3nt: TGTGCCAGCAGCTTATGGGACGGTAGGGAAAAACTGTTTTTT
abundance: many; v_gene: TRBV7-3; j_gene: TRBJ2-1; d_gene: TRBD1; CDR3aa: CASSPGQGGNEQFF; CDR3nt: TGTGCCAGCAGCCCCGGACAGGGAGGAAATGAGCAGTTCTTC
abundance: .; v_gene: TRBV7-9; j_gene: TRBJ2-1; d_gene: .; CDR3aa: CASSLVSGPTGGQFF; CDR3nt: TGTGCCAGCAGCTTGGTTAGCGGACCCACTGGAGGGCAGTTCTTC
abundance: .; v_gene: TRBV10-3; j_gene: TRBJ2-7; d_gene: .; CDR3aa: CAITRGEQANEQYF; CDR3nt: TGTGCCATCACTCGAGGGGAGCAGGCAAACGAGCAGTACTTC
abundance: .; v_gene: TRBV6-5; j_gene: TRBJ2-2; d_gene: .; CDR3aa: CASSGLRQTGELFF; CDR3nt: TGTGCCAGCAGTGGCCTCAGACAAACCGGGGAGCTGTTTTTT
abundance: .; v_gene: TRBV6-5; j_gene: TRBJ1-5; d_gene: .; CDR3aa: CASALTGPNQPQHF; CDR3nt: TGTGCCAGCGCCCTGACTGGGCCCAATCAGCCCCAGCATTTT
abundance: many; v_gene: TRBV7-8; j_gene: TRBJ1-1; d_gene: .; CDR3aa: CASSLSVSLNTEAFF; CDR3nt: TGTGCCAGCAGCTTATCCGTCTCTCTGAACACTGAAGCTTTCTTT
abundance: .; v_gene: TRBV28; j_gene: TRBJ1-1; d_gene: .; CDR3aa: CASSLDQTLNTEAFF; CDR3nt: TGTGCCAGCAGTTTAGATCAGACACTGAACACTGAAGCTTTCTTT
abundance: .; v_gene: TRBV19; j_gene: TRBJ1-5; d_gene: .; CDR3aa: CASSNGRHTDSNQPQHF; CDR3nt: TGTGCCAGTAGTAATGGCCGGCATACGGATAGCAATCAGCCCCAGCATTTT
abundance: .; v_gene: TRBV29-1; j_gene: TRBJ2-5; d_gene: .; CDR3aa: CSVVRGFQETQYF; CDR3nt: TGCAGCGTTGTTCGCGGATTCCAAGAGACCCAGTACTTC
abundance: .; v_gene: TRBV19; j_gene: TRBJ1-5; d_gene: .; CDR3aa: CASNTWGRGSNQPQHF; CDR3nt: TGTGCCAGTAATACCTGGGGCAGAGGTAGCAATCAGCCCCAGCATTTT
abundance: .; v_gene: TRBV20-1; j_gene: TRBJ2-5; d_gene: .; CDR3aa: CSARDLGPQYF; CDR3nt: TGCAGTGCTAGAGATCTGGGGCCTCAGTACTTC
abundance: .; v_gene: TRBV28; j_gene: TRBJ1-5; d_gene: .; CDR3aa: CASSLRGQSNQPQHF; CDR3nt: TGTGCCAGCAGTTTACGGGGGCAGAGCAATCAGCCCCAGCATTTT
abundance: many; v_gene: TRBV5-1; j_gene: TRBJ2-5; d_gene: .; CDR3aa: CASSFGQGETQYF; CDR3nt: TGCGCCAGCAGCTTCGGGCAGGGAGAGACCCAGTACTTC
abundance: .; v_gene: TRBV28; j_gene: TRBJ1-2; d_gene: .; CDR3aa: CASSLVGGSNYGYTF; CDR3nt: TGTGCCAGCAGTTTAGTCGGGGGCTCCAACTATGGCTACACCTTC
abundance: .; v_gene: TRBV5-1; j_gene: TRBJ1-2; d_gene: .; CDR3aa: CASSLVYSSSYGYTF; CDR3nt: TGCGCCAGCAGCTTGGTGTACAGCTCCTCCTATGGCTACACCTTC
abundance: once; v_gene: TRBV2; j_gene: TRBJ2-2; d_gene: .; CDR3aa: CASSETRNTGELFF; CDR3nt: TGTGCCAGCAGTGAGACAAGAAACACCGGGGAGCTGTTTTTT
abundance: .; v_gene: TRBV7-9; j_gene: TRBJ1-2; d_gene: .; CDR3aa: CASSPPDRVYGYTF; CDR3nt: TGTGCCAGCAGCCCCCCTGACCGAGTCTATGGCTACACCTTC
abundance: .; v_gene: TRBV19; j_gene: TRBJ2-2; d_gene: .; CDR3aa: CASRGETGTGELFF; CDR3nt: TGTGCCAGTAGGGGTGAAACCGGCACCGGGGAGCTGTTTTTT
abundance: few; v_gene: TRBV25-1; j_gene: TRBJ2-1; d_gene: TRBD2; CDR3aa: CASSSPGTSGRYYNEQFF; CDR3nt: TGTGCCAGCAGTTCGCCCGGGACTAGCGGGAGGTACTACAATGAGCAGTTCTTC
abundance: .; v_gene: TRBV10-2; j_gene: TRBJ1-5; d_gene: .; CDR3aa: CASSPPRGPQHF; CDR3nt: TGCGCCAGCAGCCCCCCCAGGGGGCCCCAGCATTTT
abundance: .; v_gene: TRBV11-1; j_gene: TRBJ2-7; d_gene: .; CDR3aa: CASSPQQGSEQYF; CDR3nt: TGTGCCAGCAGCCCTCAACAGGGATCCGAGCAGTACTTC
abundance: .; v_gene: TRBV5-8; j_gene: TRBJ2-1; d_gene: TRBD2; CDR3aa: CASSALTSGGPHNEQFF; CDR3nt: TGTGCCAGCAGCGCCCTGACTAGCGGGGGGCCCCACAATGAGCAGTTCTTC
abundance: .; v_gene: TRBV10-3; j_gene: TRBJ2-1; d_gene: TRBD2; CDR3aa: CAISGSPLAGGFNEQFF; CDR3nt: TGTGCCATCAGTGGGTCCCCCCTAGCGGGAGGGTTCAATGAGCAGTTCTTC
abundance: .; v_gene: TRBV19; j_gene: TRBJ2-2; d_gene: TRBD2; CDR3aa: CASSGIAGVTGELFF; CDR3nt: TGTGCCAGTAGTGGGATAGCGGGGGTCACCGGGGAGCTGTTTTTT
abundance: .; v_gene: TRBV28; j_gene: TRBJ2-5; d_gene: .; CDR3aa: CASSRRDRGRETQYF; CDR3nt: TGTGCCAGCAGTCGCCGGGACCGGGGCCGTGAGACCCAGTACTTC
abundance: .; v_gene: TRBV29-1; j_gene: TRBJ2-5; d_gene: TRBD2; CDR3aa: CSAPRASGNQETQYF; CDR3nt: TGCAGCGCTCCCCGGGCTAGCGGGAATCAAGAGACCCAGTACTTC
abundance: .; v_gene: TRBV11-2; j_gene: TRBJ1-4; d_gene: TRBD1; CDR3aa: CASSLDREDEKLFF; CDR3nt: TGTGCCAGCAGCTTGGACAGGGAAGATGAAAAACTGTTTTTT
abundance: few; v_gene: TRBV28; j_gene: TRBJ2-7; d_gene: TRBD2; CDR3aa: CASRTSGTITYEQYF; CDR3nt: TGTGCCAGCAGGACTAGCGGGACCATAACCTACGAGCAGTACTTC
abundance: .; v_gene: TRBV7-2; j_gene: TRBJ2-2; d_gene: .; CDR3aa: CASSPRAGQLTGELFF; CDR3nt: TGTGCCAGCAGCCCCCGCGCTGGGCAGCTCACCGGGGAGCTGTTTTTT
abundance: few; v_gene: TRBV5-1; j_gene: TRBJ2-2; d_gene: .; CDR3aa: CASSSEVTLDTGELFF; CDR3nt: TGCGCCAGCAGCTCCGAGGTTACCTTGGACACCGGGGAGCTGTTTTTT
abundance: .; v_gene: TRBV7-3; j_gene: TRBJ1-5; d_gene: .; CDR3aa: CASSLMPPGPQHF; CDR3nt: TGTGCCAGCAGCTTAATGCCCCCGGGACCCCAGCATTTT
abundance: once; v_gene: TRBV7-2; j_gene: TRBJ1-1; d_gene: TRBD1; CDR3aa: CASSGQEATEAFF; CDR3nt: TGTGCCAGCAGCGGACAGGAGGCCACTGAAGCTTTCTTT
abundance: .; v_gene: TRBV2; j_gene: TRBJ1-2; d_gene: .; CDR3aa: CASSDLRIGGYTF; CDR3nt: TGTGCCAGCAGTGATTTGAGGATCGGGGGCTACACCTTC
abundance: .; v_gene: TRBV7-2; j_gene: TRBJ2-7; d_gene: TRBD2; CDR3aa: CASSWSSGRGVSYEQYF; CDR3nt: TGTGCCAGCAGCTGGTCTAGCGGGAGGGGGGTTTCCTACGAGCAGTACTTC
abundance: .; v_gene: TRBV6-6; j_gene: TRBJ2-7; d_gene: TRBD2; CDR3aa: CASSYSTGREEQYF; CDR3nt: TGTGCCAGCAGTTACTCTACCGGGAGGGAAGAGCAGTACTTC
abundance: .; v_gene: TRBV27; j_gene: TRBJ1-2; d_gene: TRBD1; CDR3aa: CASKGTGGYYGYTF; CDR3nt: TGTGCCAGCAAGGGGACAGGGGGATACTATGGCTACACCTTC
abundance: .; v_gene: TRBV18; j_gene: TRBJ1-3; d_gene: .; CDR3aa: CASSPAQLGNTIYF; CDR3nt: TGTGCCAGCTCACCAGCCCAGCTCGGAAACACCATATATTTT
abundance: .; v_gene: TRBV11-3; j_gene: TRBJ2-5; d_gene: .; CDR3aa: CASSRQRDTEKYF; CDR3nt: TGTGCCAGCAGCCGTCAAAGGGACACCGAAAAGTACTTC